A selection of T cell receptor beta chains follows, all from one sample in a study of blood T cells in healthy people across ages. TCRdb reanalysed the 5' RACE reads using MiXCR and keeps one entry per CDR3 protein. In the table there are roughly 1.7 million distinct CDR3 sequences, roughly 30% of which are singletons. Sequenced material: blood. The origin of the receptors is a woman in her thirties in good health. CDR3s include the opening cysteine and the closing phenylalanine or tryptophan.

J: TRBJ1-6
V: TRBV6-5
CDR3: CASRATGANSPLHF

J: TRBJ2-5
V: TRBV4-2
CDR3: CASSQDWREETQYF

J: TRBJ1-3
V: TRBV5-1
CDR3: CASSPSGLSSGNTIYF

J: TRBJ2-3
V: TRBV27
CDR3: CASSLRPPGDTQYF

J: TRBJ1-1
V: TRBV27
CDR3: CASSPQGRPDTEAFF

J: TRBJ1-6
V: TRBV4-1
CDR3: CASSQVGSGGVEFSPLHF

J: TRBJ2-3
V: TRBV4-1
CDR3: CASSQLAGDSDTQYF

J: TRBJ2-1
V: TRBV6-1
CDR3: CASSDAWDNPPSSYNEQFF

J: TRBJ2-3
V: TRBV29-1
CDR3: CSVGDRVHTDTQYF

J: TRBJ1-2
V: TRBV20-1
CDR3: CSARSTYGSYGYTF

J: TRBJ2-5
V: TRBV9
CDR3: CAGSATSGEETQYF

J: TRBJ1-1
V: TRBV20-1
CDR3: CSARDWEVTEAFF

J: TRBJ1-1
V: TRBV5-5
CDR3: CASSFLPGEGETEAFF

J: TRBJ2-3
V: TRBV9
CDR3: CASSVDSAADTQYF

J: TRBJ2-3
V: TRBV3-1
CDR3: CASSQERGDGTDTQYF

J: TRBJ2-7
V: TRBV9
CDR3: CASSVEPGALAEQYF

J: NA
V: TRBV20-1
CDR3: CSAREPGHLYEQYF

J: TRBJ1-1
V: TRBV20-1
CDR3: CSARRTGGTNTEAFF

J: TRBJ2-7
V: TRBV6-1
CDR3: CASTPGDSTYEQYF

J: TRBJ2-7
V: TRBV7-8
CDR3: CASSSRTGATSYEQYF

J: TRBJ2-5
V: TRBV5-1
CDR3: CASSYPPGAKEQQYF

J: TRBJ2-7
V: TRBV10-1
CDR3: CASSEQGAPWEQYF

J: TRBJ2-1
V: TRBV7-9
CDR3: CASSSGLAGVGLNEQFF

J: TRBJ1-1
V: TRBV9
CDR3: CASSPQTRDIREAFF

J: TRBJ2-7
V: TRBV15
CDR3: CATSRPSSGYEQYF

J: TRBJ2-3
V: TRBV30
CDR3: CAWTPLGASTDTQYF

J: TRBJ1-4
V: TRBV25-1
CDR3: CASSEYVGDEKLFF

J: TRBJ2-1
V: TRBV12-3/TRBV12-4
CDR3: CASSSSGGGENEQFF

J: TRBJ2-3
V: TRBV2
CDR3: CASSGLAGEGGTDTQYF

J: TRBJ2-3
V: TRBV18
CDR3: CASSPPGATQYF

J: TRBJ1-1
V: TRBV20-1
CDR3: CSARDGRGANTEAFF

J: TRBJ2-1
V: TRBV15
CDR3: CATSGSSLAEQFF

J: TRBJ1-1
V: TRBV10-3
CDR3: CAITAGGVNTEAFF

J: TRBJ2-3
V: TRBV7-9
CDR3: CASSPVTRSRDTQYF

J: TRBJ1-5
V: TRBV6-2/TRBV6-3
CDR3: CASSVRANQPQHF

J: TRBJ2-7
V: TRBV6-2/TRBV6-3
CDR3: CASSYAAGQGNYEQYF

J: TRBJ2-1
V: TRBV4-1
CDR3: CASRAGTPSYNEQFF

J: TRBJ2-7
V: TRBV29-1
CDR3: CSARKGGPEQYF

J: TRBJ2-7
V: TRBV4-1
CDR3: CASSQAPHSYEQYF

J: TRBJ1-2
V: TRBV5-1
CDR3: CASSSQTGNYGYTF

J: TRBJ2-3
V: TRBV12-3/TRBV12-4
CDR3: CASTSGGRYADTQYF

J: TRBJ2-7
V: TRBV27
CDR3: CASSSSGAAYEQYF

J: TRBJ2-3
V: TRBV24-1
CDR3: CATSGGRADTQYF

J: TRBJ2-7
V: TRBV20-1
CDR3: CNAREGTNAYEQYF

J: TRBJ1-5
V: TRBV11-2
CDR3: CASSSSRGGQPQHF

J: TRBJ2-7
V: TRBV28
CDR3: CASKRGGPGGEQYF

J: TRBJ1-2
V: TRBV3-1
CDR3: CASSPFLGGSGYTF

J: TRBJ2-1
V: TRBV20-1
CDR3: CSARDIFSYNEQFF

J: TRBJ2-2
V: TRBV27
CDR3: CASSLRLAGPGELFF

J: TRBJ2-7
V: TRBV7-9
CDR3: CASSGTYEQYF

J: TRBJ1-1
V: TRBV5-1
CDR3: CASSSGLQEDTEAFF

J: TRBJ2-7
V: TRBV5-4
CDR3: CASSLDPGDRALVEQYF